This TCR beta chain was obtained from a study of monozygotic twins with inflammatory bowel disease (dated by TCRdb to between 2017 and 2020). Study-wide context: The complete study included about 28 monozygotic twin pairs: 19 IBD-discordant Danish pairs and nine German pairs, of which four were IBD-concordant and five were IBD-discordant. The search for disease-associated traits relied mainly on comparing, within discordant pairs, IBD patients with their genetically identical healthy co-twins. Each individual had, on average, about 151 000 unique TCRalpha sequences and 181 000 unique TCRbeta sequences available for analysis.

In the case of this clonotype: There is no known antigen for this receptor.

Libraries were built with 5' RACE. The input for every TCR library was 3,500 to 4,500 ng of total RNA. For each sample, cDNA was synthesized in eight separate reactions using SMARTScribe reverse transcriptase. During cDNA synthesis, template switching introduced unique molecular identifiers that contained a 6-nucleotide sample barcode. Two nested PCRs of approximately 16 and 10 cycles amplified the TCRalpha and TCRbeta cDNA, and bead purification followed each PCR. Before amplification, cDNA was treated with uracil DNA-glycosylase and purified using the QIAquick PCR purification kit. The second PCR added Illumina TruSeq-compatible adapters along with sample-specific barcodes. Library quality and concentration were checked on TapeStation and Qubit, and libraries were pooled at around 4.7 ng each. Sequencing of pooled libraries was carried out on an Illumina HiSeq2500 single-index Rapid Run using 2 x 100 bp reads and custom sequencing primers. The authors' analysis ran thus. PCR and sequencing errors were corrected by UMI-based consensus assembly using MiGEC version 1.2.6. MiXCR version 2.1.1 was used to carry out V(D)J alignment, clonotype assembly and CDR3 extraction. To normalise gene usage, clonotype sharing and MAIT/NKT TCR abundance, the analysis used the top 1000, 10 000 and 20 000 clonotypes per sample. Diversity was computed as the inverse Simpson index with the vegan R package after downsampling to 27 000 UMIs. Statistical testing used paired Mann-Whitney U tests on the discordant twin pairs and applied Benjamini-Hochberg correction for multiple testing. TCRdb reprocessed the reads, so every CDR3 protein sequence counts as one entry and DNA is not shown. TCRdb, not the original authors, processed these V and J calls. For this sample, the table gives roughly 200,000 distinct CDR3 sequences. Roughly 8% of the sample comes from the top ten.

From each donor, an approximately 2.5 ml peripheral blood sample was drawn into PAXgene tubes and stored at -80 degrees C. Without any T cell sorting, total RNA was extracted from whole blood using the PAXgene blood miRNA kit on an automated QIAcube. Peripheral blood from monozygotic twin pairs concordant or discordant for inflammatory bowel disease was subjected to deep TCRalpha and TCRbeta repertoire profiling with unique molecular barcoding. Smoking habits were recorded for all twin pairs, and each individual was classified as a current, former or never smoker. Summary of the overall study and its limitations: Fewer clonotypes were shared with other individuals by IBD patients than by healthy twins, most markedly in patients showing signs of disease activity. The analysis was unable to tell apart different T cell subtypes. TCRbeta repertoire diversity, by inverse Simpson index, was decreased in IBD patients compared with their healthy co-twins. Repertoire similarity did not differ between concordant and discordant twins, possibly due to limited statistical power. No single strong signal or clonotype linked to IBD turned up in the results, so the idea that one exists was not supported. Differing immunosuppressive treatments among patients may have added background noise and inter-individual variability to the repertoires.

In the germline V gene, CDR1 corresponds to SGHTA and CDR2 to FQGNSA. The cysteine opens and the phenylalanine closes a CDR3 of 16 amino acids. DNA was not recorded. This clonotype was obtained from a human donor with ulcerative colitis or Crohn's disease, or a healthy co-twin of an affected twin (not recorded which). The V and J segments used are TRBV7-2 and TRBJ2-1; TCRdb outputs TRBD2, but without DNA this stays unchecked. Sample: blood. The CDR3 region has the sequence CASSGKRYGFFNEQFF.